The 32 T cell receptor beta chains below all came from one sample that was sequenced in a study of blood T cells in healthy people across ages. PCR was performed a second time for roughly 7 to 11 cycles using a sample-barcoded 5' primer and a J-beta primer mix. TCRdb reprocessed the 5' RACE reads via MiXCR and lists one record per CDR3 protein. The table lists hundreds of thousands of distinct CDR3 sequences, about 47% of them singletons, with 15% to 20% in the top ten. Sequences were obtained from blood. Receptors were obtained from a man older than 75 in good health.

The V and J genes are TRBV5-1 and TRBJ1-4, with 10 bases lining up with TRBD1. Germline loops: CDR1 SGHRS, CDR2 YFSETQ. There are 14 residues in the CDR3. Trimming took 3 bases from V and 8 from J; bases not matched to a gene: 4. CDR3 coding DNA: TGCGCCAGCAGCTCCGGGACAGGGGTGGAAAAACTGTTTTTT. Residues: CASSSGTGVEKLFF. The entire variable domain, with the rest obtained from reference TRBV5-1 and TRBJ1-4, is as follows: KAGVTQTPRYLIKTRGQQVTLSCSPISGHRSVSWYQQTPGQGLQFLFEYFSETQRNKGNFPGRFSGRQFSNSRSEMNVSTLELGDSALYLCASSSGTGVEKLFFGSGTQLSVL.

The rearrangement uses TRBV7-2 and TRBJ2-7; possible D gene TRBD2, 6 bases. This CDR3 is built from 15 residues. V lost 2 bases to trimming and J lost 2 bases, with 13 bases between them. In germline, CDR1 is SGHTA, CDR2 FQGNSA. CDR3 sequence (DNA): TGTGCCAGCAGCTTAACCGGGACTCGCACCTACGAGCAGTACTTC. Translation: CASSLTGTRTYEQYF.

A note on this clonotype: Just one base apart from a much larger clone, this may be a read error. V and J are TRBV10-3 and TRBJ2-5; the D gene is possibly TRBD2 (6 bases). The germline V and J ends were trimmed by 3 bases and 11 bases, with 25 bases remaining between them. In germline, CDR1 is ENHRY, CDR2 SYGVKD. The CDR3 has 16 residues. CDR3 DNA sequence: TGTGCCATCAGTGACCATTCGGGCGGGGAAGACAATGAGCAGTACTTC. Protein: CAISDHSGGEDNEQYF.

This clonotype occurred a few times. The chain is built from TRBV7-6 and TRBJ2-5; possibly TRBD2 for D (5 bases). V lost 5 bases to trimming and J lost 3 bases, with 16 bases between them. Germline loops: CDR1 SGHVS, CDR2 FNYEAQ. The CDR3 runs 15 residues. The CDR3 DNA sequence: TGTGCCAGCAGCCGAGCCCTAGCCCCAAAAGAGACCCAGTACTTC. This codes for CASSRALAPKETQYF.

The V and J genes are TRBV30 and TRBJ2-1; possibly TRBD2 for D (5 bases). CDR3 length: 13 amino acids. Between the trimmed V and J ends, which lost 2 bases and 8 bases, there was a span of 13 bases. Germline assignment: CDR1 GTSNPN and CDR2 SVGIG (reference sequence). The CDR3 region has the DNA TGTGCCTGGAGTCCGGGGAGAGACTATGAGCAGTTCTTC. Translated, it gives CAWSPGRDYEQFF.

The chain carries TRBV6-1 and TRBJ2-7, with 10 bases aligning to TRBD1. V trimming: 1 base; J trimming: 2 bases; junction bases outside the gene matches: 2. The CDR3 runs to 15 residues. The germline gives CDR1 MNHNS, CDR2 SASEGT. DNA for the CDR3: TGTGCCAGCAGTGAAGGGACAGGGGGACCCTACGAGCAGTACTTC. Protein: CASSEGTGGPYEQYF.

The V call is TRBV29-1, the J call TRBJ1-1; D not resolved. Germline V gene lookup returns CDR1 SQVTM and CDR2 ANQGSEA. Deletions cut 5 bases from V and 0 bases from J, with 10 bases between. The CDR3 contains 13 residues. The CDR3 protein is CSVSESMNTEAFF. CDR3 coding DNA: TGCAGCGTTTCAGAGTCTATGAACACTGAAGCTTTCTTT.

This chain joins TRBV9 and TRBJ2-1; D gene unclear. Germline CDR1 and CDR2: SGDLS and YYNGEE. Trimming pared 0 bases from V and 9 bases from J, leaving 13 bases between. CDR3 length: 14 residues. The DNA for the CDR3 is TGTGCCAGCAGCGTAGTTCCAGCTCTGGGTGAGCAGTTCTTC. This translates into CASSVVPALGEQFF.

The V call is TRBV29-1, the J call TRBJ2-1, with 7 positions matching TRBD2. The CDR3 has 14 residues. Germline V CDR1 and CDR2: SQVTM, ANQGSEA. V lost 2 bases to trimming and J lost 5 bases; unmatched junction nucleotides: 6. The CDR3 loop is CSVEISGVDNEQFF. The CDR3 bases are TGCAGCGTTGAAATCAGCGGGGTTGACAATGAGCAGTTCTTC.

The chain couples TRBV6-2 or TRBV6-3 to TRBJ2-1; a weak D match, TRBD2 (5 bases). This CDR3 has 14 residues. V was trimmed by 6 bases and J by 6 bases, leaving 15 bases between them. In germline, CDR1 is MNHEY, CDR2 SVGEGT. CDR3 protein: CASRMDLAFNEQFF. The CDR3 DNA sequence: TGTGCCAGCAGGATGGATCTAGCCTTCAATGAGCAGTTCTTC.

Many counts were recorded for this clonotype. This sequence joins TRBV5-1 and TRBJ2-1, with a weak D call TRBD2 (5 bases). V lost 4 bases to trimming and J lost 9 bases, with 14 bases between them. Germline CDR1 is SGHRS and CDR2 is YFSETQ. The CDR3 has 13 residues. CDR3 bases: TGCGCCAGCAGCCTAGACTATTCGGGTGAGCAGTTCTTC. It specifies CASSLDYSGEQFF.

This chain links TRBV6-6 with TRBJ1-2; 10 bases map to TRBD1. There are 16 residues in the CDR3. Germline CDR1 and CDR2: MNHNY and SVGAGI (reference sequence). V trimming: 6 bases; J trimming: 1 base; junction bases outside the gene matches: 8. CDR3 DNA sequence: TGTGCCAGCAGCAGCGGGACAGGGGACGGTAACTATGGCTACACCTTC. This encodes CASSSGTGDGNYGYTF.

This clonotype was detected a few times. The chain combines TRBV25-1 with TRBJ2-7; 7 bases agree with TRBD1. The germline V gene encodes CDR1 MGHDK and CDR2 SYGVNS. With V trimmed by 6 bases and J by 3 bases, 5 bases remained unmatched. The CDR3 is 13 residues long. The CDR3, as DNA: TGTGCCAGCAGGGAACAGGGGCGCTACGAGCAGTACTTC. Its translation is CASREQGRYEQYF.

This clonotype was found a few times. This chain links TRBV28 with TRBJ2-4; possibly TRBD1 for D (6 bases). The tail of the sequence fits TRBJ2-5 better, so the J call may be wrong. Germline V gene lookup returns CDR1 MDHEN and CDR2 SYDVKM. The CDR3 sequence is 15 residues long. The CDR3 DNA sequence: TGTGCCAGCAGTCCCTTAGACAGGATCTCTGAGACCCAGTACTTC. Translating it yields CASSPLDRISETQYF.

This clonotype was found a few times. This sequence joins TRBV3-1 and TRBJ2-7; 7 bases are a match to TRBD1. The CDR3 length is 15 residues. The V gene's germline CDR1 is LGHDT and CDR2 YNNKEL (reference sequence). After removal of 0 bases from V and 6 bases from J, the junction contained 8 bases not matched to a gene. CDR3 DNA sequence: TGTGCCAGCAGCCAAGATGGCAGGGGGATCGGCGAGCAGTACTTC. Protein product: CASSQDGRGIGEQYF.

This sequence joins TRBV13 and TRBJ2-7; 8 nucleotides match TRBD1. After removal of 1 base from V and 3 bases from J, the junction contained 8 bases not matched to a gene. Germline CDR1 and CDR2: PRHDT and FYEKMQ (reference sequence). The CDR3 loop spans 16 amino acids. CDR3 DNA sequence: TGTGCCAGCAGCTTAGCAAGACAGGGGCCTATCTACGAGCAGTACTTC. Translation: CASSLARQGPIYEQYF.

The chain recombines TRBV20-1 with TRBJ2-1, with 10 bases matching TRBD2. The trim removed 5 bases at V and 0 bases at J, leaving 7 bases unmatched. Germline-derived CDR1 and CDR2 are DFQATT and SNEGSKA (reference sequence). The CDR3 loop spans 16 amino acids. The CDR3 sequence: CSAGTSVPSSYNEQFF. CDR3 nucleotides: TGCAGTGCTGGGACTAGCGTCCCGAGCTCCTACAATGAGCAGTTCTTC.

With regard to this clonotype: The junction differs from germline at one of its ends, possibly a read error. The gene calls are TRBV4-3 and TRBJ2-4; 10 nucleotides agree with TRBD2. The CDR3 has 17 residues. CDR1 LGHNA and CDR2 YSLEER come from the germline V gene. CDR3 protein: CASRQDSGGLAKNIQYF. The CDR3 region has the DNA TGCGCCAGCAGACAAGATAGCGGGGGGCTAGCCAAAAACATTCAGTACTTC.

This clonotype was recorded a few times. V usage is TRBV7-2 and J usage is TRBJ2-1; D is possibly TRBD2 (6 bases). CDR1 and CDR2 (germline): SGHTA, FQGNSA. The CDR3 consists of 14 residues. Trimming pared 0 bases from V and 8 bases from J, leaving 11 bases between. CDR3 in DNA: TGTGCCAGCAGCTTAGCGATGGGAGGTCATGAGCAGTTCTTC. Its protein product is CASSLAMGGHEQFF.

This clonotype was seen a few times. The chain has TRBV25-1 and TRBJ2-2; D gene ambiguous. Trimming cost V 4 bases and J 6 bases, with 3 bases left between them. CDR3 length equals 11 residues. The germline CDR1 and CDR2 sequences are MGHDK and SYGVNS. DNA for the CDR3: TGTGCCAGCAGTGGTGCCGGGGAGCTGTTTTTT. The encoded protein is CASSGAGELFF.

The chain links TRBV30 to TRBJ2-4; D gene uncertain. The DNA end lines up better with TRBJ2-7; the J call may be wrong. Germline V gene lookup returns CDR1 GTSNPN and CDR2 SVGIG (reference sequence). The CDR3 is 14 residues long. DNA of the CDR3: TGTGCCTGCCGTATCCTAGGATTCTCCTACGAGCAGTACTTC. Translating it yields CACRILGFSYEQYF.

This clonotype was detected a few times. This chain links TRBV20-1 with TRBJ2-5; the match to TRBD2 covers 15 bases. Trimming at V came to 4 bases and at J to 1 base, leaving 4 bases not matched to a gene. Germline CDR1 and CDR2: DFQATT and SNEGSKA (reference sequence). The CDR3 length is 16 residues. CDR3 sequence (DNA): TGCAGTGCTACACGGACTAGCGGGAGGGGCCAAGAGACCCAGTACTTC. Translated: CSATRTSGRGQETQYF.

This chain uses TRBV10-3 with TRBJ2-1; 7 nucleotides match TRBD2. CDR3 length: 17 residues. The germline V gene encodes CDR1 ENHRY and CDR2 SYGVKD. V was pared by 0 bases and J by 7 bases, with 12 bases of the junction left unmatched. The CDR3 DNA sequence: TGTGCCATCAGTGAGTCGACTCGGGCTAGCGGAGGGAATGAGCAGTTCTTC. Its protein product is CAISESTRASGGNEQFF.

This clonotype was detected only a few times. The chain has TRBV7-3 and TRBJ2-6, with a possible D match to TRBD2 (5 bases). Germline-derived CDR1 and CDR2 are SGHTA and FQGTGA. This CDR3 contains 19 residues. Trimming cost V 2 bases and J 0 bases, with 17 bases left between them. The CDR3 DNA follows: TGTGCCAGCAGCTTATCTCCCCGGGGTTCATTCTCTGGGGCCAACGTCCTGACTTTC. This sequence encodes CASSLSPRGSFSGANVLTF.

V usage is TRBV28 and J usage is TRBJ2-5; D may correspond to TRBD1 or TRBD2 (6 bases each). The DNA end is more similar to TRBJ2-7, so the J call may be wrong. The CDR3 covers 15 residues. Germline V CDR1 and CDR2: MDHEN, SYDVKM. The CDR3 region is CASAKGGWPIYEQYF. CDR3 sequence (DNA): TGTGCCAGCGCTAAAGGGGGGTGGCCAATCTACGAGCAGTACTTC.

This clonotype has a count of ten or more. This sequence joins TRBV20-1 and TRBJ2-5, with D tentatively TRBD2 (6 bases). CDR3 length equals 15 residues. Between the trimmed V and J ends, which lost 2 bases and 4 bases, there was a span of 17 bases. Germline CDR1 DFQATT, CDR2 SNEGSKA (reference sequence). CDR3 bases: TGCAGTGCTAGAATATTGACAGCGGGTGGAGAGACCCAGTACTTC. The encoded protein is CSARILTAGGETQYF.

The CDR3: CASSDRGASNNEQFF. In nucleotides, the CDR3 is TGTGCCAGCTCGGACAGGGGCGCGTCGAACAATGAGCAGTTCTTC. The chain carries TRBV18 and TRBJ2-1; 9 nucleotides match TRBD1. This CDR3 is 15 amino acids long. J was trimmed by 5 bases and V by 6 bases; bases with no gene match: 8. CDR1 KGHSH and CDR2 LQKENI come from the germline V gene. Drawing the rest from reference TRBV18 and TRBJ2-1, the complete variable domain is NAGVMQNPRHLVRRRGQEARLRCSPMKGHSHVYWYRQLPEEGLKFMVYLQKENIIDESGMPKERFSAEFPKEGPSILRIQQVVRGDSAAYFCASSDRGASNNEQFFGPGTRLTVL.

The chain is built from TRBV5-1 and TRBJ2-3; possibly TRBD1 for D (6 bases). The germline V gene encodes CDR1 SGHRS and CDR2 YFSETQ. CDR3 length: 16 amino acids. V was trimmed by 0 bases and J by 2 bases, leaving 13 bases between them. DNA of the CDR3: TGCGCCAGCAGCTTGGTTACAGGGACGAACACAGATACGCAGTATTTT. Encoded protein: CASSLVTGTNTDTQYF.

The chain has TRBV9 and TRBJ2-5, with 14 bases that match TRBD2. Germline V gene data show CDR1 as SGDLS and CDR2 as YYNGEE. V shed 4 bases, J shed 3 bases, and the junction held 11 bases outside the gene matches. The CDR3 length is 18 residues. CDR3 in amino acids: CASSPRTSGGYGKETQYF. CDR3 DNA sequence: TGTGCCAGCAGCCCACGGACTAGCGGGGGGTATGGAAAAGAGACCCAGTACTTC.

The CDR3 here is CASSQAASSGEVYF. For the CDR3, the DNA is TGTGCCAGCAGCCAGGCGGCTAGTAGCGGGGAGGTGTATTTT. The chain combines TRBV4-2 with TRBJ2-3, with 8 bases that match TRBD2. Germline lookup yields CDR1 LGHNA and CDR2 YNFKEQ. The CDR3 is 14 amino acids. The V gene end was trimmed by 3 bases and the J gene end by 14 bases; junction bases not matched to a gene: 13.

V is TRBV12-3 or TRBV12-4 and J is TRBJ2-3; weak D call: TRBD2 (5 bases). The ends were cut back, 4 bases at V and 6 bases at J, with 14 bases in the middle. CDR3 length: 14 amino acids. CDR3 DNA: TGTGCCAGCAGTTACGACTCTCCGGGGGATACGCAGTATTTT. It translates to CASSYDSPGDTQYF.

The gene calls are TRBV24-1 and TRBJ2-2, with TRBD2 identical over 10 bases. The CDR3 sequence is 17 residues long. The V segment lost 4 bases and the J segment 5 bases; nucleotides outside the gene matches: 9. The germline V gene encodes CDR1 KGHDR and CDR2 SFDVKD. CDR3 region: CATSDPLAGDGTGELFF. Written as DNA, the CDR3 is TGTGCCACCAGTGACCCTCTAGCGGGAGATGGGACCGGGGAGCTGTTTTTT.